The 31 T cell receptor beta chains reported below all come from one sample, sequenced in a study of CD8+ T cells in alopecia areata. Cells that came from pooled cutaneous lymph nodes were sorted using CD4, CD8alpha, NKG2D, NKG2ACE and other markers. The authors extracted RNA and reverse transcribed it into cDNA as the sequencing template. The assay was immunoSEQ multiplex PCR, and TCRdb's table has in-frame clones only and misses some. This repertoire holds more than 250,000 clones, and none appear only once. Material: CD4+ T cells sorted from a lymph node. The receptor source for this set is a C3H/HeJ mouse with alopecia areata. Mice of this strain are of MHC haplotype H2-k.

This clone was counted only a few times. Gene names follow the mouse nomenclature. The CDR3 is cut off 4 residues early in the read; its end comes from the germline J gene. The rearrangement joins TRBV1 to TRBJ2-4; a weak D match, TRBD1 (5 bases). CDR1 is NSQYPW, CDR2 LRSPGD, per germline (reference sequence). V lost 1 base, J lost 0 bases, and 11 bases lay in between. The CDR3 spans 16 residues. The part of the CDR3 DNA that was read is TGCACCTGCAGTGCAGGAGGGGTCTCTAGTCAAAAC. Protein sequence: CTCSAGGVSSQN. The entire CDR3 sequence reads CTCSAGGVSSQNTLYF.

There are a few counts of this clone. Gene names are mouse gene names. The CDR3 goes on 4 residues after the read ends, and that part is filled in from the germline J gene. Distinct nucleotide sequences in the sample also encode this CDR3. V is TRBV19 and J is TRBJ2-3; 7 bases match TRBD1. The CDR3 is made up of 15 amino acids. Germline CDR1 is FNHDT and CDR2 is SITEND (reference sequence). V gave up 1 base and J gave up 0 bases; unmatched junction bases: 2. CDR3 residues: CASSITGVSAETLYF. The CDR3 bases that were read are TGTGCCAGCAGTATAACAGGGGTTAGTGCAGAA.

On this clone: Mouse names are used for the genes. With the read ending 4 residues before the CDR3 end, the germline J gene is used to fill in that end. The rearrangement links TRBV31 to TRBJ1-2; TRBD1 might be the D (6 bases). Trimming removed 7 bases at V and 1 base at J, with 10 bases between. The CDR3 totals 12 residues. CDR1 GKSSPN and CDR2 SITVG come from the germline V gene. CDR3: CASRDKNSDYTF. The sequenced CDR3 bases are TGTGCCTCCCGGGACAAAAACTCC.

A note on this clone: Gene names are the mouse ones. The CDR3 end falls 4 residues outside the read, so it is completed with the germline J gene. The chain has TRBV13-1 and TRBJ2-3; maybe TRBD1 (6 bases). Germline CDR1 NSHNY, CDR2 SYGAGN. The ends were cut back, 5 bases at V and 2 bases at J, with 18 bases in the middle. The CDR3 runs 16 residues. The part of the CDR3 DNA that was read is TGTGCCAGCAGCGTCCCGGGACAAGGGGCTGCAGAA. It codes for CASSVPGQGAAE. In full, the CDR3 reads CASSVPGQGAAETLYF.

As concerns this clone: The listed genes are named as in mouse. The read stops 4 residues short of the end of the CDR3; the missing end is completed from the germline J gene. Other DNA sequences in this sample translate to the same CDR3. V usage is TRBV13-2 and J usage is TRBJ2-3; 10 positions match TRBD2. The junction had 0 bases not matched to a gene; V was cut back by 2 bases and J by 3 bases. Germline values: CDR1 NNHNN, CDR2 SYGAGS (reference sequence). The CDR3 is 14 residues long. The CDR3 DNA, read in part, is TGTGCCAGCGGTGAACTGGGGGGGGCAGAA. This encodes CASGELGGAE. The entire CDR3 protein is CASGELGGAETLYF.

The sample holds a few counts of this clone. Gene names are mouse gene names. The read ends 4 residues shy of where the CDR3 ends; the end is completed using the germline J gene. This chain joins TRBV13-1 and TRBJ2-1, with TRBD1 matching 8 bases. J gave up 3 bases and V 3 bases, and 5 bases lay outside the gene matches. Germline loops: CDR1 NSHNY, CDR2 SYGAGN. The CDR3 sequence is 15 residues long. CDR3: CASSGHRGSYAEQFF. The DNA read from the CDR3 is TGTGCCAGCAGTGGTCACAGGGGGAGCTATGCT.

This clone was observed a few times. Mouse germline and gene names are used. The read terminates 4 residues ahead of where the CDR3 ends, so the germline J gene completes it. The V and J genes are TRBV19 and TRBJ1-1, with 7 bases identical to TRBD1. CDR1 is FNHDT and CDR2 is SITEND in the germline V gene (reference sequence). The CDR3 extends over 12 amino acids. The CDR3 spells CASSVQGTEVFF. The covered CDR3 bases are TGTGCCAGCAGTGTACAGGGGACA.

This clone has more than one count but fewer than ten. These gene names are mouse names. The read terminates 4 residues ahead of where the CDR3 ends, so the germline J gene completes it. The genes are TRBV19 and TRBJ2-1; 14 nucleotides match TRBD2. CDR3 length: 15 residues. Germline-derived CDR1 and CDR2 are FNHDT and SITEND (reference sequence). The CDR3 spells CASSILGLGGPEQFF. The CDR3 DNA, read in part, is TGTGCCAGCAGTATACTGGGACTGGGGGGGCCT.

This clone was seen a handful of times. Any gene name here is a mouse gene name. The read finishes 4 residues shy of the CDR3 end, and the germline J gene is used to complete it. The chain uses TRBV1 and TRBJ2-7, with TRBD1 matching 7 bases. The germline CDR1 and CDR2 sequences are NSQYPW and LRSPGD (reference sequence). V was clipped by 3 bases and J by 3 bases; unmatched bases: 11. The CDR3 is 16 amino acids. This chain's CDR3 is CTCSALKTGRDYEQYF. The covered CDR3 bases are TGCACCTGCAGTGCCCTTAAGACAGGGAGGGACTAT. The full variable domain, rest sourced from reference TRBV1 and TRBJ2-7, is VTLLEQNPRWRLVPRGQAVNLRCILKNSQYPWMSWYQQDLQKQLQWLFTLRSPGDKEVKSLPGADYLATRVTDTELRLQVANMSQGRTLYCTCSALKTGRDYEQYFGPGTRLTVL.

This clone was seen more than once but under ten times. Here the gene names and germline are mouse. The read terminates 4 residues before the CDR3 end, so the remaining end is supplied by the germline J gene. The V call is TRBV13-1, the J call TRBJ2-7; 8 bases fit TRBD2. In germline, CDR1 is NSHNY, CDR2 SYGAGN. This CDR3 spans 14 amino acids. CDR3 bases read: TGTGCCAGCAGTGGATCTGGGGGGCGAGAT. This sequence encodes CASSGSGGRD. The full CDR3 is CASSGSGGRDEQYF.

This clone has more than one count but fewer than ten. Gene names and germline refer to mouse. The sequenced fragment ends 4 residues before the CDR3 boundary, so the rest is inferred from the germline J gene. The chain combines TRBV5 with TRBJ2-7; 9 nucleotides agree with TRBD1. The germline gives CDR1 LGHNA, CDR2 YNLKQL (reference sequence). The CDR3 is made up of 17 amino acids. After removal of 0 bases from V and 3 bases from J, the junction contained 9 bases not matched to a gene. CDR3 DNA, as far as it was read: TGTGCCAGCAGCCAAGATGGGAGGGACAGGGAGGACTAT. Protein sequence: CASSQDGRDREDY. The whole CDR3 sequence reads CASSQDGRDREDYEQYF.

This clone was seen a handful of times. The gene names given are mouse names. From the germline J gene comes the end of the CDR3, since the read stops 4 residues before it. The chain has TRBV13-1 and TRBJ2-7, with a possible D match to TRBD1 (5 bases). The V gene lost 3 bases and the J gene lost 3 bases, with 13 bases spanning the gap. The length of the CDR3 is 14 residues. Germline V gene sequence: CDR1 NSHNY, CDR2 SYGAGN. The CDR3 is CASSGRARGYEQYF. CDR3 DNA (partial): TGTGCCAGCAGTGGCCGGGCTAGGGGCTAT.

This clone was counted only a few times. Germline and genes here are mouse. Read coverage stops 4 residues before the CDR3 terminus; the germline J gene supplies the remainder. The V gene is TRBV1, the J gene TRBJ2-7; 9 bases match TRBD2. The CDR3 loop spans 15 amino acids. Germline CDR1 is NSQYPW and CDR2 is LRSPGD (reference sequence). The V segment lost 0 bases and the J segment 3 bases; nucleotides outside the gene matches: 3. The CDR3 DNA, read in part, is TGCACCTGCAGTGCAGATAGGGACTGGGTCTAT. This gives the protein CTCSADRDWVY. The full CDR3 protein is CTCSADRDWVYEQYF.

This clone was found a few times. Genes here carry mouse names. The CDR3 extends 4 residues past the end of the read, so its final part is completed from the germline J gene. The chain has TRBV5 and TRBJ2-3; TRBD2 matches at 8 bases. The trim removed 0 bases at V and 3 bases at J, leaving 5 bases unmatched. Germline V gives CDR1 LGHNA, CDR2 YNLKQL (reference sequence). This CDR3 is 16 amino acids long. CDR3: CASSQDAGGAAETLYF. CDR3 DNA (partial): TGTGCCAGCAGCCAAGATGCCGGGGGGGCGGCAGAA.

Comment on this clone: The germline and genes are mouse ones. The read gets to within 4 residues of the CDR3 end, and the germline J gene fills in the rest. Other DNA sequences of this sample code for an identical CDR3. The chain has TRBV1 and TRBJ2-2; 11 positions match TRBD2. After removal of 3 bases from V and 2 bases from J, the junction contained 2 bases not matched to a gene. This CDR3 contains 16 residues. Germline CDR1 reads NSQYPW; CDR2 reads LRSPGD (reference sequence). The sequenced CDR3 bases are TGCACCTGCAGTGCGCGGGACTGGGGGAACACCGGG. Protein: CTCSARDWGNTG. In full, the CDR3 reads CTCSARDWGNTGQLYF.

There are a few counts of this clone. Gene names are mouse gene names. The CDR3 extends 4 residues past the end of the read, so its final part is completed from the germline J gene. This chain joins TRBV29 and TRBJ1-2, with TRBD1 matching over 9 bases. This CDR3 contains 14 residues. Germline V gene data show CDR1 as MSHET and CDR2 as SYDVDS. V dropped 3 bases and J dropped 3; count of bases not matched to a gene: 2. This CDR3 is CASSLTGGYSDYTF. The sequenced CDR3 bases are TGTGCTAGCAGTTTGACAGGGGGGTACTCC.

This clone has ten or more counts. Any gene name here is a mouse gene name. Read coverage stops 4 residues before the CDR3 terminus; the germline J gene supplies the remainder. V and J are TRBV17 and TRBJ2-1; 7 bases map to TRBD1. Looked up from germline, CDR1 is MNHDT and CDR2 is YYDKIL. CDR3 length: 16 amino acids. V was clipped by 1 base and J by 0 bases; unmatched bases: 3. CDR3 loop: CASSRGRQGNYAEQFF. Incomplete CDR3 DNA: TGTGCTAGCAGTAGAGGTCGACAGGGTAACTATGCT.

This clone has a handful of counts. Gene names denote mouse genes. The read terminates 4 residues ahead of where the CDR3 ends, so the germline J gene completes it. The rearrangement uses TRBV13-1 and TRBJ2-1; TRBD1 aligns across 7 bases. Unmatched junction bases numbered 5, after V lost 2 bases and J lost 3 bases. The CDR3 sequence is 15 residues long. Germline CDR1 is NSHNY and CDR2 is SYGAGN. CDR3: CASSDPGQIYAEQFF. The part of the CDR3 DNA that was read is TGTGCCAGCAGTGACCCGGGACAGATCTATGCT.

In this sample, this clone turned up a few times. Gene names are the mouse ones. Read sequence stops 4 residues before the CDR3 end, and the germline J gene provides the missing end. V gene TRBV5 combines with J gene TRBJ2-7; 9 nucleotides agree with TRBD2. The CDR3 covers 15 residues. CDR1 and CDR2 from the germline V gene are LGHNA and YNLKQL (reference sequence). The DNA read from the CDR3 is TGTGCCAGCAGCCAAACCACAAGACTGGGGGAT. Translated, it gives CASSQTTRLGD. The whole CDR3 is CASSQTTRLGDEQYF.

In the case of this clone: Germline and genes here are mouse. The CDR3 end is not reached by the read, which stops 4 residues before it; the germline J gene fills it in. The rearrangement links TRBV19 to TRBJ2-7, with 9 bases lining up with TRBD1. Germline V CDR1 and CDR2: FNHDT, SITEND (reference sequence). This CDR3 contains 15 residues. The CDR3 spells CASSHPGTGRYEQYF. The sequenced part of the CDR3 DNA is TGTGCCAGCAGTCACCCCGGGACAGGGAGATAT.

A word on this clone: Germline and genes here are mouse. The DNA ends 4 residues before the CDR3 does, and the rest of the CDR3 is filled in from the germline J gene. The gene calls are TRBV13-3 and TRBJ2-7, with D possibly TRBD1 on 5 matching bases. CDR1 and CDR2 (germline): NNHDY, SYVADS. This CDR3 spans 13 amino acids. CDR3 bases read: TGTGCCAGCAGTGCTACCACAGGATAT. It encodes CASSATTGY. The whole CDR3 protein is CASSATTGYEQYF.

This clone was seen more than once but under ten times. Gene names and germline refer to mouse. Read coverage stops 4 residues before the CDR3 terminus; the germline J gene supplies the remainder. The J gene is TRBJ2-5, the V gene TRBV5, with 8 positions matching TRBD2. Germline loops: CDR1 LGHNA, CDR2 YNLKQL (reference sequence). The CDR3 consists of 17 residues. J gave up 0 bases and V 0 bases, and 5 bases lay outside the gene matches. Here the CDR3 reads CASSQDYWGSNQDTQYF. CDR3 DNA (partial): TGTGCCAGCAGCCAAGATTACTGGGGGTCTAACCAAGAC.

To note about this clone: The genes and germline here are from mouse. Read sequence stops 4 residues before the CDR3 end, and the germline J gene provides the missing end. The V call is TRBV5, the J call TRBJ2-5; TRBD1 agrees at 11 bases. Germline-derived CDR1 and CDR2 are LGHNA and YNLKQL (reference sequence). This CDR3 region has 14 residues. The sequenced CDR3 bases are TGTGCCAGCAGCGGGGGACAGGGGGAAGAC. As protein: CASSGGQGED. The complete CDR3 reads CASSGGQGEDTQYF.

Comment on this clone: Germline and genes here are mouse. Read data end 4 residues before the CDR3 end; the end is taken from the germline J gene. The chain has TRBV3 and TRBJ2-1, with 8 positions matching TRBD2. This CDR3 has 15 amino acids. Germline V gene sequence: CDR1 SNHLY, CDR2 FYNGKV (reference sequence). V lost 1 base and J lost 2; bases outside the gene matches: 1. The CDR3 loop is CASSLGGGDYAEQFF. CDR3 DNA (partial): TGTGCCAGCAGCTTAGGTGGGGGGGACTATGCT. The full variable domain, with the rest looked up from reference TRBV3 and TRBJ2-1, is GPKVLQIPSHQIIDMGQMVTLNCDPVSNHLYFYWYKQILGQQMEFLVNFYNGKVMEKSKLFKDQFSVERPDGSYFTLKIQPTALEDSAVYFCASSLGGGDYAEQFFGPGTRLTVL.

This clone has a handful of counts. Germline and genes: mouse. The CDR3 end lies 3 residues beyond the end of the read and is filled in from the germline J gene. The chain couples TRBV19 to TRBJ1-6, with a weak D call TRBD1 (6 bases). TRBJ1-6 carries the ORF label, with uncertain function. The CDR3 runs 15 residues. CDR1 and CDR2 (germline): FNHDT, SITEND (reference sequence). Deletions cut 5 bases from V and 0 bases from J, with 9 bases between. CDR3 DNA, as far as it was read: TGTGCCAGCAGACCGGACAGTTCCTATAATTCGCCC. Residues: CASRPDSSYNSP. The entire CDR3 is CASRPDSSYNSPLYF.

This clone was recorded a few times. These gene names are mouse names. The read terminates 4 residues before the CDR3 end, so the remaining end is supplied by the germline J gene. The rearrangement joins TRBV13-3 to TRBJ2-1; D perhaps matches TRBD1 (6 bases). Germline V gene sequence: CDR1 NNHDY, CDR2 SYVADS. Trimming removed 4 bases at V and 6 bases at J, with 11 bases between. The CDR3 is 13 amino acids. This CDR3 reads CASSPSGVAEQFF. The sequenced CDR3 bases are TGTGCCAGCAGTCCCTCAGGGGTTGCT.

About this clone: These gene names are mouse names. The missing CDR3 end, 4 residues past where the read stops, is filled in from the germline J gene. This chain uses TRBV2 with TRBJ2-1, with 7 nucleotides matching TRBD2. This CDR3 region has 16 residues. Germline V CDR1 and CDR2: LGHNA, YSYQKL. Trimming at V came to 2 bases and at J to 1 base, leaving 5 bases not matched to a gene. CDR3 in amino acids: CASSQLRLGNYAEQFF. The DNA read from the CDR3 is TGTGCCAGCAGCCAACTTAGACTGGGAAACTATGCT.

As to this clone: Genes and germline are mouse. Read sequence stops 4 residues before the CDR3 end, and the germline J gene provides the missing end. The chain has TRBV31 and TRBJ2-4; TRBD1 is a possible D gene (6 bases). V lost 0 bases to trimming and J lost 0 bases, with 10 bases between them. CDR3 length equals 15 residues. Germline assignment: CDR1 GKSSPN and CDR2 SITVG. The CDR3 here is CAWSLRGESQNTLYF. Partial CDR3 DNA: TGTGCCTGGAGTCTCAGGGGAGAGAGTCAAAAC.

This clone turned up a few times. Gene names and germline refer to mouse. The read falls 4 residues short of the CDR3 end, and the missing part is taken from the germline J gene. The chain carries TRBV31 and TRBJ2-4, with 8 nucleotides matching TRBD2. The CDR3 runs 15 residues. Germline V lookup: CDR1 GKSSPN, CDR2 SITVG. V shed 0 bases, J shed 0 bases, and the junction held 2 bases outside the gene matches. The covered CDR3 bases are TGTGCCTGGAGTCTCTGGGGGGCTAGTCAAAAC. It codes for CAWSLWGASQN. The full CDR3 is CAWSLWGASQNTLYF.

In the case of this clone: Gene names and germline match the mouse. The read comes to an end 4 residues before the CDR3 does, leaving the germline J gene to fill in the end. The V and J genes are TRBV17 and TRBJ2-3; 10 bases map to TRBD2. V lost 5 bases, J lost 0 bases, and 2 bases stayed unmatched. Germline V CDR1 and CDR2: MNHDT, YYDKIL. The CDR3 covers 15 residues. CDR3 loop: CASSYWGGSAETLYF. The part of the CDR3 DNA that was read is TGTGCTAGCAGTTACTGGGGGGGTAGTGCAGAA.

This clone showed up just a few times. The gene names here belong to mouse. The read terminates 4 residues ahead of where the CDR3 ends, so the germline J gene completes it. The rearrangement joins TRBV13-2 to TRBJ2-5; 7 nucleotides align to TRBD2. Germline V gene data show CDR1 as NNHNN and CDR2 as SYGAGS (reference sequence). This CDR3 contains 16 residues. Trimming at V came to 0 bases and at J to 3 bases, leaving 7 bases not matched to a gene. Incomplete CDR3 DNA: TGTGCCAGCGGTGATGCCCCGCTGGGGGAACAAGAC. Encoded protein: CASGDAPLGEQD. The complete CDR3 sequence is CASGDAPLGEQDTQYF.